What follows describes a single T cell receptor beta chain. This sample was included in a study of metastatic and nonmetastatic thyroid tumors. TCRdb used MiXCR to call clones anew from the PCR reads. The table has about 32,000 clones, around 20% seen once. Patients had received no treatment of any kind before thyroid surgery. This CDR3 has 12 residues. Trimming took off 7 bases at V and 3 bases at J, with 7 bases between the two ends. Germline CDR1 MNHNS, CDR2 SASEGT. The clonotype originates from a female donor with papillary thyroid cancer or a benign thyroid nodule (not recorded which). Some clones in this sample may be carry-over from other donors' samples. Sequencing was done on a sample of blood. J is TRBJ1-5 and V is TRBV6-1, with no clear D. The CDR3 sequence: CASNGPNQPQHF. The DNA of the CDR3 is TGTGCCAGCAATGGTCCCAATCAGCCCCAGCATTTT.